This T cell receptor beta chain is from a study of technical replicates of blood from several donors. The CDR3 length is 13 residues. V lost 3 bases and J lost 10, with 13 bases in between. Per germline, CDR1 LNHNV and CDR2 YYDKDF (reference sequence). Measured with immunoSEQ multiplex PCR; TCRdb has only the in-frame clones, and not every one. Here the sample spans 50,000 to 65,000 clones, roughly 92% being singletons. This clone was seen only once. This receptor was taken from a human donor in good health. Some clones in this sample may be carry-over from other donors' samples. The chain combines TRBV15 with TRBJ1-5, with unresolved D. The source material was PBMCs. In DNA, the CDR3 is TGTGCCACCAGCAGGTTACTGCGCGGACCCCAGCATTTT. It yields the protein CATSRLLRGPQHF.